The source of this TCR beta chain is a study of beta chain features in type 1 diabetes. Every bit of the isolated RNA underwent reverse transcription, so sequencing read expressed TCRB transcripts. Method: immunoSEQ multiplex PCR; TCRdb's copy keeps in-frame clones and lacks some. The table lists 250,000 to 350,000 clones, less than 15% of them singletons. Blood was collected once per donor into heparin, averaging around 0.11 L. V gave up 1 base and J gave up 6 bases, with 16 bases separating them. This CDR3 is 16 amino acids long. Germline-derived CDR1 and CDR2 are MNHNS and SASEGT. General study results and limits: Moderately but significantly shorter TCRB CDR3s were found in Type 1 diabetes patients in all four CD4+ subsets. Cells expressing TCR highly could be over-represented by cDNA sequencing.

There are a few counts of this clone. What it binds is unknown. The sequence derives from a man aged 25-45 years in good health. Sequences were obtained from central memory CD4+ T cells from blood. The chain couples TRBV6-1 to TRBJ1-5; D is undetermined. The CDR3 DNA follows: TGTGCCAGCAGTGAAGGGGCTGCAACCAGGTCTCAGCCCCAGCATTTT. Its translation is CASSEGAATRSQPQHF.